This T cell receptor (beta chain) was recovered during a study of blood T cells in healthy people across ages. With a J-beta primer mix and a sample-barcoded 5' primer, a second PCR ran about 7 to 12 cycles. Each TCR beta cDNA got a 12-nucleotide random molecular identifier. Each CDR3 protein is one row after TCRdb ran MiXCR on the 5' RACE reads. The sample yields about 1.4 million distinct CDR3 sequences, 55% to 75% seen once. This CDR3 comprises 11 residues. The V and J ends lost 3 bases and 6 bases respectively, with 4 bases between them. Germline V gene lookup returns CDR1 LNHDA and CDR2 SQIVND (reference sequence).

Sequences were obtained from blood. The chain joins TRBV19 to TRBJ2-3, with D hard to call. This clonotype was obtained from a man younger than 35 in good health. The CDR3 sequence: CASSIEDTQYF. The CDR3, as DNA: TGTGCCAGTAGTATCGAGGATACGCAGTATTTT.